This T cell receptor (beta chain) was sequenced in a study of blood T cell repertoires in COVID-19 (dated by TCRdb to 2018 to 2020). At the level of the whole study: Samples covering the acute and convalescent phases of COVID-19 were provided by collaborators in the United States, Italy and Spain. The material from the prospective study consisted of cDNA or gDNA derived from T cells, B-cell-depleted T cells, or PBMCs. Deeply sampled blood TCRbeta repertoires from subjects exposed to, actively infected with, or recovered from COVID-19 were included in the dataset. The repertoires were released in a freely available public database intended as a resource for research on the immune response to SARS-CoV-2. The samples were drawn from the first 160 participants of the ongoing ImmuneRACE study and from 950 to 1,500 subjects provided by 6 global collaborators. The sample metadata nearly always contained a de-identified subject ID, COVID-19 status, age in years and sex. Where available, HLA class I and class II types were taken from metadata supplied by the sample provider and were not determined by assay-based typing.

TCRbeta CDR3 regions were amplified from genomic DNA using the immunoSEQ Assay, a bias-controlled multiplex PCR. On the authors' methods: Within the assay, amplification of reference gene primers was used to estimate how many nucleated cells each sample contained. To quantify the absolute abundance of each unique TCRbeta CDR3 rearrangement, sequence reads were collapsed and filtered. Productive Simpson clonality was computed per sample as the square root of Simpson's diversity index over productive rearrangements. The table comes from immuneACCESS by way of TCRdb, which keeps in-frame sequences with V and J called. Part of the clones is missing from these tables; in studies checked, under half for an unresolved V gene and the rest for unknown reasons. V and J calls and clone size are copied from that table; D and trimming were computed from the DNA. In this sample the table shows approximately 360,000 clones, 75% to 90% of which occur a single time. The ten most abundant clones make up around 5.1% of the sample.

Based on the germline V gene, the CDR1 and CDR2 sequences are SQVTM and ANQGSEA. Spanning cysteine to phenylalanine, the CDR3 consists of 14 amino acids. The sequence is cut down to CDR3 DNA, 42 bases in frame from base 1. At the junction V is shortened by 4 bases and J by 4 bases, with 16 bases in between. Paper-wide results and their limitations: The amount of clinical and demographic metadata varied by source and participant and was provided uncurated.

In the prospective study, participants were roughly 18 to 100 years old, resided in fewer than 25 geographic areas of the United States, and were enrolled through a virtual design. To assign participants to cohorts, the prospective study relied on clinical history that participants themselves reported in a screening survey and a study questionnaire. Recovered participants in ImmuneRACE Cohort 3 were defined by two consecutive negative NP/OP PCR tests, clearance by a healthcare professional, or resolution of symptoms. Mobile phlebotomists in the prospective study collected whole blood, serum and a nasopharyngeal or oropharyngeal swab from every participant. Participants in the prospective study had the option to provide additional blood draws and questionnaires over an approximately 2-month period. Blood samples from the prospective study were shipped frozen or at room temperature prior to DNA extraction.

On this clone itself: No cognate antigen has been identified for it. The record has no base qualities; no much larger clone is one base away.

The sequenced sample consisted of PBMCs or T cells enriched from blood (not recorded which). Recombination connected TRBV29-1 to TRBJ1-1; a tentative D match to TRBD1 spans 6 bases. The sequence was obtained from a woman aged 45-65 years who had recovered from COVID-19. This receptor carries the CDR3 CSVGIGGQGTEAFF. The sequenced DNA is TGCAGCGTTGGGATTGGGGGACAAGGCACTGAAGCTTTCTTT.